This TCR beta chain was recovered during a study of T cell changes during pregnancy in multiple sclerosis. Sequencing used immunoSEQ multiplex PCR; TCRdb keeps in-frame clones, though not all of them. The sample includes some 58,000 clones, around 97% seen only once; the top ten take roughly 2.5%. The TCR was taken from a female donor with multiple sclerosis, enrolled in a pregnancy study. The specimen was CD8+ T cells from peripheral blood mononuclear cells, collected after pregnancy.

The CDR3 coding sequence is TGTGCCACCCTACCCAGCGGGAGCGTCTATGAGCAGTTCTTC. This translates into CATLPSGSVYEQFF. The gene calls are TRBV2 and TRBJ2-1; 8 bases are a match to TRBD2. Germline CDR1 is SNHLY and CDR2 is FYNNEI. The CDR3 sequence is 14 residues long. The junction had 13 bases not matched to a gene; V was cut back by 10 bases and J by 8 bases.